Here is one TCR beta chain with its context. Its matching antigen is unknown. V shed 2 bases and J shed 8 bases, with 12 bases lying between them. Germline lookup yields CDR1 SGHAT and CDR2 FQNNGV. The length of the CDR3 is 13 residues. The data belong to a study of OX40 agonist ivuxolimab in advanced cancers. Study observations and caveats: Normalized T-cell clonal expansion was also low in a subset of nonresponders. At 0.1 to 3.0 mg/kg, CD4+ and CD8+ blood T cells expanded clonally by week 6. Expansion of clones was among the lowest in partial responders at 0.1-3.0 mg/kg.

Produced via immunoSEQ multiplex PCR; TCRdb's table is partial and in-frame only. The sample includes roughly 100,000 clones, approximately 80% seen only once; the top ten take around 5.5%. The rearrangement joins TRBV11-2 to TRBJ1-2; no definite D call. The sequences come from CD4+ or CD8+ T cells sorted from blood, collected in a trial of the OX40 agonist ivuxolimab. The TCR sequence derives from an adult with an advanced solid tumor such as melanoma, head and neck, liver or kidney cancer. The chain's CDR3 is CASSLQREGGYTF. CDR3 coding DNA: TGTGCCAGCAGCTTACAGCGGGAGGGCGGCTACACCTTC.